This TCR beta chain derives from a study of T cell responses to AZD1222 COVID-19 vaccine (TCRdb year 2021). Looking at the study overall: AZD1222 recipients whose second dose came at about 4 weeks and those whose second dose came at about 12 weeks were combined into one group, since spike-specific TCR depth and breadth did not differ between the two schedules. A total of 230 to 250 trial participants underwent TCR sequencing, of whom 200 to 220 had received two doses of AZD1222 and roughly 26 had received two doses of the MenACWY control vaccine. Trial participants were enrolled by age into subgroups of 18-55, 56-69 and 70-plus years, and around 150, 28 and 57 TCR-sequenced participants, respectively, were included in these subgroups.

The time point tag for this specimen amounts to: baseline before first vaccination. Samples from vaccinated people were obtained from the UK trials COV001 and COV002, which included a single-blind randomized controlled phase 2/3 trial of AZD1222 (ChAdOx1 nCoV-19) in healthy adults. For TCRbeta chain sequencing, PBMC samples were collected from trial participants at day 0 and at day 28 after the second dose. Here is what the overall study found, with its caveats: CD4 TCRs associated with the vaccine covered the entire spike protein, and the dominant responses were in regions 160-218 and 743-854. Because no day 14 peak-response samples were available, the repertoires could be characterized only after the peak T cell response. Conclusions about previously exposed vaccinees are limited, since just a handful of AZD1222 recipients were seropositive for SARS-CoV-2 at baseline. Nearly half of unique spike-specific TCRs reportedly recognized epitopes outside regions mutated in the B.1.351 and B.1.1.7 variants. The 56-69-year group was small, and its depth increase did not reach significance, likely because of low power. After two AZD1222 doses, spike-specific TCR breadth and depth were significantly higher than at day 0 and than in MenACWY recipients. Most participants were white British and females outnumbered males, and the authors suggested that clonal diversity may have been underestimated.

Of note for this clone: The antigen it recognizes is unknown. No base qualities exist here, and no much larger clone lies one base off it.

V is reduced by 0 bases and J by 3 bases, leaving a spacing of 9 bases between them. The CDR3 sequence holds 15 residues, the cysteine and phenylalanine included. The retained sequence is limited to the CDR3, 45 bases, with the frame set at the first base. Looking up the germline V gene (reference sequence) yields CDR1 LGHDT and CDR2 YNNKEL. The CDR3 regions of human TCRbeta chains were subjected to immunosequencing. Processing in the source paper ran as follows. Repertoire TCRs were checked for matches against a reference library of SARS-CoV-2-specific TCRs that had been generated using the MIRA antigen-specificity platform. Breadth was defined as the fraction of unique TCRs that were SARS-CoV-2-associated. Depth was defined as the fraction of total T cells that were SARS-CoV-2-associated. Using the MIRA data, every spike-specific TCR was mapped to the spike region that the TCR reacted to and assigned to either a CD4 or a CD8 class. Log10-transformed breadth and depth values were compared by one-way ANOVA with Sidak's multiple comparisons tests. Entries here come from immuneACCESS through TCRdb and include only in-frame sequences with V and J called. Some clones fail to appear in such tables; in the studies checked, an unresolved V gene covers under half of the shortfall, and the cause of the remainder is unknown. D and trimming come from the DNA, and the V and J calls and clone size come from that table. The sample profile shows about 130,000 clones; 89% of them were found once. The top ten clones comprise approximately 4.5% of the sample.

This sequence originates from an adult in good health. Sequences were derived from peripheral blood, sampled on day 0 of AZD1222 vaccination. Recombination joined TRBV3-1 (or the pseudogene TRBV3-2) with TRBJ2-1; a confident D gene designation cannot be given. CDR3 region: CASSQDGAGYNEQFF. The DNA sequence is as follows: TGTGCCAGCAGCCAAGATGGAGCAGGCTACAATGAGCAGTTCTTC.